The clone carrying this T cell receptor (beta chain) was seen ten or more times. As yet, its antigen is unknown. These data belong to a study of T cells in Graves' hyperthyroidism and ophthalmopathy. It was RNA transcripts that yielded the amplified TCR beta CDR3 regions. HTBI primers were the set used in a first-round RT-PCR of the TCR CDR3. In TCRdb, the multiplex PCR reads were re-called with MiXCR into one record per CDR3 protein. This table has around 570,000 distinct CDR3 sequences, 20% appearing once. General observations from the study: Expanded thyroid clonotypes (above 0.001) were mostly also found in blood.

Input material: blood. The clonotype originates from a man aged 35 to 55 with Graves' ophthalmopathy.

CDR3 DNA sequence: TGCGCCAGCAGCTTTCAGGGGGCCCCTGAAGCTTTCTTT. Residues: CASSFQGAPEAFF. This sequence joins TRBV5-1 and TRBJ1-1; 8 positions match TRBD1. Germline V gene sequence: CDR1 SGHRS, CDR2 YFSETQ. Trimming took 2 bases from V and 6 from J; bases not matched to a gene: 3. CDR3 length: 13 residues.